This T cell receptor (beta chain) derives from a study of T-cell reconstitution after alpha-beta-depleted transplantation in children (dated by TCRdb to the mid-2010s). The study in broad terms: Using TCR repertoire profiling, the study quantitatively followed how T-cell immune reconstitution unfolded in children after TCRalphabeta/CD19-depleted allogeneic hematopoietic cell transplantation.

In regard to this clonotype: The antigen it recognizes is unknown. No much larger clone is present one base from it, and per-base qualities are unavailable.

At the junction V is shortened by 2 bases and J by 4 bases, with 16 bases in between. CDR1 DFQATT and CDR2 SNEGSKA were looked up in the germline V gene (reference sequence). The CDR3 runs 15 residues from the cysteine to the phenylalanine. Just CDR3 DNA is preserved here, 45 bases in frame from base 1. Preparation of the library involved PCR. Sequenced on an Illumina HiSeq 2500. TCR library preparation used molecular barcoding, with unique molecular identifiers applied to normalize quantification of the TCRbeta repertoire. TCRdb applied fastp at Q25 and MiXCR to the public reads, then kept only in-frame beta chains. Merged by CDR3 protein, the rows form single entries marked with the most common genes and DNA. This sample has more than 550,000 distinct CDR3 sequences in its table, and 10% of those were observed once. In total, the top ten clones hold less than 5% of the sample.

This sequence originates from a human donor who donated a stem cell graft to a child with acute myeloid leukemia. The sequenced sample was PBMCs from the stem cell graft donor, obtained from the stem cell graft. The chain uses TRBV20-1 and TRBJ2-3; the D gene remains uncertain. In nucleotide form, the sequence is TGCAGTGCTAGAATAGCTGGGGTTCAGGCAGATACGCAGTATTTT. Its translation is CSARIAGVQADTQYF.